This T cell receptor beta chain comes out of a study of blood T cell repertoires in COVID-19. Libraries were prepared by immunoSEQ multiplex PCR; TCRdb keeps only in-frame clonotypes and omits some of them. This table holds some 390,000 clones, roughly 90% found once. The germline V gene encodes CDR1 ENHRY and CDR2 SYGVKD. V lost 5 bases to trimming and J lost 2 bases; unmatched junction nucleotides: 14. CDR3 length equals 18 residues. This sequence originates from a woman aged 25 to 45 who had recovered from COVID-19. The V gene is TRBV10-3, the J gene TRBJ2-3; 9 bases are shared with TRBD1. The sequenced material came from PBMCs or T cells enriched from blood (not recorded which). The CDR3 bases are TGTGCCATCAGTACCAGAGGGACAGGGACCTCTATCACAGATACGCAGTATTTT. The encoded protein is CAISTRGTGTSITDTQYF.